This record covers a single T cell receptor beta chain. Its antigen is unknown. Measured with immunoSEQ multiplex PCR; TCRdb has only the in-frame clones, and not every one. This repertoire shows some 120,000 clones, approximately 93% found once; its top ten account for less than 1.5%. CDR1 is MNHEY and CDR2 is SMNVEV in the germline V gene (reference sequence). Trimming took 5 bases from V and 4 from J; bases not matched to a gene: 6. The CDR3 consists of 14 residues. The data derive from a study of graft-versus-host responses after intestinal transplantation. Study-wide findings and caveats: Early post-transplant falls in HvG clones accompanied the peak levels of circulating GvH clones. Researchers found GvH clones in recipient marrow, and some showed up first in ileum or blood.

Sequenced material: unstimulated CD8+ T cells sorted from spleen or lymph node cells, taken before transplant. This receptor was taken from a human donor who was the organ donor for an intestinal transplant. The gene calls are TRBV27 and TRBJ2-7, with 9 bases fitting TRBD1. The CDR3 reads CASSPGTGFYEQYF. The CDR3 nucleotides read TGTGCCAGCAGTCCCGGGACAGGGTTTTACGAGCAGTACTTC.